These 14 T cell receptor beta chains were all obtained from the same sample, sequenced in a study of blood T cell repertoires in COVID-19. Assay: immunoSEQ multiplex PCR; the TCRdb copy retains only in-frame clones and omits some. The sample has some 200,000 clones, roughly 80% seen once; the top ten hold roughly a tenth. Sequenced input: peripheral blood. Source of these receptors: an elderly woman with COVID-19, enrolled during active disease.

This clone has only a few counts. This chain links TRBV5-1 with TRBJ2-1, with 9 nucleotides matching TRBD1. Unmatched junction bases numbered 6, after V lost 5 bases and J lost 6 bases. The CDR3 extends over 14 amino acids. Germline lookup yields CDR1 SGHRS and CDR2 YFSETQ. The CDR3 here is CASSQGQGGNEQFF. The CDR3, as DNA: TGCGCCAGCAGTCAGGGACAGGGAGGCAATGAGCAGTTCTTC.

The V call is TRBV19, the J call TRBJ1-5; 7 bases are a match to TRBD1. J gave up 6 bases and V 7 bases, and 9 bases lay outside the gene matches. The CDR3 runs 14 residues. The germline V gene has CDR1 LNHDA and CDR2 SQIVND (reference sequence). This chain's CDR3 is CASTSKQGVQPQHF. CDR3 nucleotide sequence: TGTGCCAGTACCTCTAAGCAGGGGGTTCAGCCCCAGCATTTT.

V usage is TRBV15 and J usage is TRBJ1-4, with D perhaps matching TRBD1 (6 bases). The V end lost 5 bases, the J end lost 8 bases, and 12 bases lay between the germline ends. This CDR3 contains 13 residues. Germline CDR1 reads LNHNV; CDR2 reads YYDKDF (reference sequence). CDR3 coding DNA: TGTGCCACCAGCCGGGGGGGCTGGGAAAAACTGTTTTTT. It yields the protein CATSRGGWEKLFF.

The rearrangement uses TRBV18 and TRBJ1-6, with 7 positions matching TRBD1. This CDR3 region has 15 residues. Per germline, CDR1 KGHSH and CDR2 LQKENI. Trimming at V came to 4 bases and at J to 7 bases, leaving 7 bases not matched to a gene. The CDR3 nucleotides are TGTGCCAGCTCACTACCCGGGACAGAGAATTCACCCCTCCACTTT. This gives the protein CASSLPGTENSPLHF.

The chain recombines TRBV6-1 with TRBJ1-5; 7 nucleotides agree with TRBD1. The V gene end was trimmed by 3 bases and the J gene end by 5 bases; junction bases not matched to a gene: 16. Germline V gives CDR1 MNHNS, CDR2 SASEGT. The CDR3 is 18 amino acids. The CDR3 loop is CASSDPSRRTGVDQPQHF. Written as DNA, the CDR3 is TGTGCCAGCAGTGATCCGAGCCGCCGAACAGGGGTTGATCAGCCCCAGCATTTT.

This chain links TRBV6-4 with TRBJ2-5, with D possibly being TRBD1 (5 bases). The germline gives CDR1 MRHNA, CDR2 SNTAGT. V was pared by 7 bases and J by 1 base, with 7 bases between. The length of the CDR3 is 12 residues. The DNA for the CDR3 is TGTGCCAGCAACAGGAGCCAAGAGACCCAGTACTTC. Translated: CASNRSQETQYF.

The table lists this clone with a few counts. The chain recombines TRBV2 with TRBJ1-2, with 9 bases fitting TRBD1. V lost 3 bases, J lost 8 bases, and 7 bases stayed unmatched. Germline V gene data show CDR1 as SNHLY and CDR2 as FYNNEI. This CDR3 is built from 14 residues. The CDR3 sequence is CASSDSGTGSGYTF. The CDR3 nucleotides are TGTGCCAGCAGTGACTCCGGGACAGGGTCCGGCTACACCTTC.

V gene TRBV4-3 combines with J gene TRBJ1-2; tentative D call: TRBD1 (5 bases). Germline-derived CDR1 and CDR2 are LGHNA and YSLEER. This CDR3 comprises 19 residues. V was shortened by 0 bases and J by 0 bases, with 20 bases between the two germline ends. CDR3 loop: CASSQETRQPPASNYGYTF. CDR3 coding DNA: TGCGCCAGCAGCCAAGAAACGAGACAGCCCCCCGCTTCTAACTATGGCTACACCTTC.

The J gene is TRBJ1-5, the V gene TRBV6-5, with D possibly being TRBD1 (6 bases). The germline V gene has CDR1 MNHEY and CDR2 SVGAGI. The germline V and J ends were trimmed by 6 bases and 7 bases, with 13 bases remaining between them. The CDR3 covers 13 residues. CDR3 sequence: CASRQGIWQPQHF. Written as DNA, the CDR3 is TGTGCCAGCAGACAGGGAATTTGGCAGCCCCAGCATTTT.

V and J are TRBV10-3 and TRBJ2-3; D unclear. The CDR3 loop spans 12 amino acids. In germline, CDR1 is ENHRY, CDR2 SYGVKD. V was clipped by 0 bases and J by 11 bases, with 9 bases between them. CDR3 in amino acids: CAISESGQKQYF. The CDR3 DNA is TGTGCCATCAGTGAGTCGGGCCAGAAGCAGTATTTT.

The chain recombines TRBV7-2 with TRBJ1-4; no reliable D call. CDR3 size: 15 residues. The germline V gene encodes CDR1 SGHTA and CDR2 FQGNSA. V was cut by 1 base and J by 7 bases, with 13 bases left in between. This chain's CDR3 is CASSLGQTGSEKLFF. DNA for the CDR3: TGTGCCAGCAGCTTAGGCCAAACGGGATCTGAAAAACTGTTTTTT.

This sequence joins TRBV6-1 and TRBJ2-1; no clear D gene. V lost 2 bases, J lost 6 bases, and 8 bases lay in between. The germline CDR1 and CDR2 sequences are MNHNS and SASEGT. This CDR3 spans 13 amino acids. CDR3 sequence reads: CASSETFFNEQFF. The CDR3 nucleotides are TGTGCCAGCAGTGAAACTTTTTTCAATGAGCAGTTCTTC.

J is TRBJ2-2 and V is TRBV5-4; D uncertain. Germline V CDR1 and CDR2: SGHNT, YYREEE (reference sequence). This CDR3 spans 13 amino acids. Trimming took off 2 bases at V and 5 bases at J, with 7 bases between the two ends. The CDR3 nucleotides are TGTGCCAGCAGCTTTAAAGCGACCGGGGAGCTGTTTTTT. This translates into CASSFKATGELFF.

As DNA, the CDR3 is TGTGCCTGGAGTCCAGGCTCTGGAAACACCATATATTTT. Its protein is CAWSPGSGNTIYF. This chain links TRBV30 with TRBJ1-3; no reliable D call. V lost 2 bases and J 0 bases, leaving 5 bases between the germline ends. The CDR3 has 13 residues. Germline CDR1 and CDR2: GTSNPN and SVGIG (reference sequence).